This T cell receptor (beta chain) is drawn from a study of CD8 T cells in Susac syndrome. Regarding the study as a whole: The study acknowledged a relatively small number of individuals in its TCR sequencing and HLA analysis.

The authors sequenced TCR beta from blood CD8+ and CD4+ T cells. The CDR3 is 13 amino acids. The V and J ends lost 3 bases and 4 bases respectively, with 7 bases between them. Of note for this clonotype: What it binds is unknown.

The authors reverse transcribed 0.5 to 1 ug RNA with random hexamers. Across 54 Vbeta and 13 Jbeta, immunoSEQ multiplex PCR amplified TCR beta CDR3. TCRdb used MiXCR to reprocess the immunoSEQ multiplex PCR reads, holding one entry per CDR3 protein. The profile shows about 240,000 distinct CDR3 sequences, less than 96% of them singletons. This sequence was found in a human donor with Susac syndrome. Sequencing was carried out using CD4+ T cells from PBMCs. The V call is TRBV12-3 or TRBV12-4, the J call TRBJ1-5; D gene ambiguous. CDR3 sequence reads: CASSFFENQPQHF. In nucleotides, the CDR3 is TGTGCCAGCAGTTTTTTCGAGAATCAGCCCCAGCATTTT.